This is a list of T cell receptor beta chains from one sample in a study of blood T cell repertoires in COVID-19. Data came from immunoSEQ multiplex PCR; TCRdb stores just in-frame clones and leaves some out. The table records 130,000 to 150,000 clones, roughly four fifths of them present only once. The specimen sequenced was peripheral blood. The receptors come from a human donor with acute or convalescent COVID-19. The donor label of this sample is uncertain. Each CDR3 is given with its conserved first and last residue. Fields, in order: J gene, V gene, D gene, clone size, CDR3 protein, CDR3 DNA. D genes are given only for firm matches. A row's size may be missing; if present it is once, few, many or a size class.

TRBJ1-1 | TRBV20-1 | TRBD1 | - | CSATNRGEAFF | TGCAGTGCCACTAACAGGGGAGAAGCTTTCTTT
TRBJ1-4 | TRBV3-1/TRBV3-2 | - | few | CASSQDRSGGRKLFF | TGTGCCAGCAGCCAAGATCGGTCGGGGGGGAGAAAACTGTTTTTT
TRBJ1-2 | TRBV7-9 | - | - | CASSSSDRPAYGYTF | TGTGCCAGCAGCTCCTCGGACAGACCCGCCTATGGCTACACCTTC
TRBJ1-1 | TRBV11-2 | - | - | CASSSQENTEAFF | TGTGCCAGCAGCTCGCAGGAGAACACTGAAGCTTTCTTT
TRBJ1-2 | TRBV6-5 | TRBD1 | - | CASIKQGTRGYTF | TGTGCCAGCATTAAACAGGGGACTCGGGGCTACACCTTC
TRBJ1-6 | TRBV19 | TRBD1 | few | CAVGDREKFSPLHF | TGTGCCGTTGGGGACAGGGAAAAATTTTCACCCCTCCACTTT
TRBJ1-1 | TRBV5-6 | - | - | CASGRTFGGNTEAFF | TGTGCCAGCGGAAGGACTTTTGGAGGGAACACTGAAGCTTTCTTT
TRBJ1-6 | TRBV4-3 | - | - | CASSQDSSPLHF | TGCGCCAGCAGCCAAGACTCCTCACCCCTCCACTTT
TRBJ1-1 | TRBV5-1 | TRBD1 | - | CASSSGTGVTNTEAFF | TGCGCCAGCAGTTCCGGGACAGGGGTTACGAACACTGAAGCTTTCTTT
TRBJ1-1 | TRBV5-1 | - | - | CASSLGQLTDTEAFF | TGCGCCAGCAGCTTGGGACAGCTTACGGACACTGAAGCTTTCTTT
TRBJ1-4 | TRBV2 | - | - | CASSEAGRGNEKLFF | TGTGCCAGCAGTGAAGCGGGGAGAGGGAATGAAAAACTGTTTTTT
TRBJ2-2 | TRBV2 | - | - | CASSPRHIHRELFF | TGTGCCAGCAGTCCACGACACATCCACAGGGAGCTGTTTTTT
TRBJ2-1 | TRBV5-1 | TRBD2 | - | CASSLIAGGQSEQFF | TGCGCCAGCAGCTTGATAGCGGGGGGGCAGAGTGAGCAGTTCTTC
TRBJ2-1 | TRBV19 | TRBD2 | - | CASSIVLRSGGSYNEQFF | TGTGCCAGTAGTATAGTTCTAAGGAGCGGGGGCTCCTACAATGAGCAGTTCTTC
TRBJ1-5 | TRBV4-2 | - | few | CASSQFGTGDQPQHF | TGTGCCAGCAGCCAATTCGGGACTGGTGATCAGCCCCAGCATTTT
TRBJ1-5 | TRBV20-1 | TRBD1 | - | CSASYPGQGGNQPQHF | TGCAGTGCTAGTTATCCGGGACAGGGGGGAAATCAGCCCCAGCATTTT
TRBJ1-1 | TRBV5-4 | TRBD1 | - | CASQRTGGSTEAFF | TGTGCCAGCCAAAGGACAGGGGGTAGCACTGAAGCTTTCTTT
TRBJ1-2 | TRBV30 | - | - | CAWSVRAGLGYTF | TGTGCCTGGAGTGTACGGGCAGGGCTGGGCTACACCTTC
TRBJ1-2 | TRBV6-2/TRBV6-3 | - | few | CASSSTGRNYGYTF | TGTGCCAGCAGTTCGACAGGTCGAAACTATGGCTACACCTTC
TRBJ1-6 | TRBV5-6 | TRBD1 | few | CASSTRDRGSPLHF | TGTGCCAGCAGCACCAGGGACAGGGGTTCACCCCTCCACTTT
TRBJ1-1 | TRBV14 | - | once | CASSQDWQGRNTEAFF | TGTGCCAGCAGCCAAGATTGGCAGGGAAGGAACACTGAAGCTTTCTTT
TRBJ2-7 | TRBV6-5 | TRBD1 | once | CARAPGETGGLRGYF | TGTGCCCGCGCGCCCGGGGAGACAGGGGGCCTTAGGGGGTACTTC
TRBJ1-2 | TRBV6-1 | - | - | CASSEQGGYGYTF | TGTGCCAGCAGTGAACAAGGGGGCTATGGCTACACCTTC
TRBJ1-2 | TRBV7-2 | - | - | CASSLESGGVFNYGYTF | TGTGCCAGCAGCTTAGAGTCGGGGGGCGTCTTTAACTATGGCTACACCTTC
TRBJ1-2 | TRBV2 | - | - | CASRLNYGYTF | TGTGCCAGCAGACTTAACTATGGCTACACCTTC
TRBJ1-5 | TRBV5-1 | - | - | CASSLGVGNQPQHF | TGCGCCAGCAGCTTGGGTGTAGGCAATCAGCCCCAGCATTTT
TRBJ2-3 | TRBV9 | - | - | CASTLQAQTTDTQYF | TGTGCCAGCACCTTACAGGCTCAAACCACAGATACGCAGTATTTT
TRBJ1-5 | TRBV10-3 | - | - | CAISEEVQQPQHF | TGTGCCATCAGTGAGGAGGTGCAGCAGCCCCAGCATTTT
TRBJ1-5 | TRBV7-2 | - | - | CASSATDSNQPQHF | TGTGCCAGCAGCGCGACAGATAGCAATCAGCCCCAGCATTTT
TRBJ1-6 | TRBV5-6 | TRBD1 | - | CASSLGQGGNSPLHF | TGTGCCAGCAGCTTGGGACAGGGTGGAAATTCACCCCTCCACTTT
TRBJ1-5 | TRBV7-4 | TRBD1 | - | CASSPGAGTERAYSNQPQHF | TGTGCCAGCAGCCCCGGGGCGGGGACAGAAAGAGCGTATAGCAATCAGCCCCAGCATTTT
TRBJ2-3 | TRBV30 | - | - | CAWSASRGADTQYF | TGTGCCTGGAGTGCTTCACGCGGCGCAGATACGCAGTATTTT
TRBJ1-2 | TRBV5-1 | TRBD1 | once | CASSLEGGVYGYTF | TGCGCCAGCAGCTTGGAAGGGGGCGTCTATGGCTACACCTTC
TRBJ1-5 | TRBV20-1 | TRBD1 | - | CSASTGDGGPQHF | TGCAGTGCGAGTACAGGGGACGGAGGGCCCCAGCATTTT
TRBJ2-5 | TRBV4-2 | TRBD2 | - | CASSPTPWGGKETQYF | TGTGCCAGCAGCCCCACTCCATGGGGGGGAAAAGAGACCCAGTACTTC
TRBJ1-2 | TRBV2 | TRBD1 | few | CASSSDRDRGYTF | TGTGCCAGCAGTTCGGACAGGGATCGCGGCTACACCTTC
TRBJ1-2 | TRBV7-8 | - | - | CASSFDITGLYGYTF | TGTGCCAGCAGCTTCGACATCACAGGGCTCTATGGCTACACCTTC
TRBJ2-7 | TRBV6-1 | - | - | CASSETRVGSYEQYF | TGTGCCAGCAGTGAAACCAGGGTGGGCTCCTACGAGCAGTACTTC
TRBJ1-2 | TRBV7-9 | - | few | CASSPSRAGGGYGYTF | TGTGCCAGCAGCCCCTCCCGAGCGGGCGGGGGTTATGGCTACACCTTC
TRBJ1-2 | TRBV20-1 | - | - | CSASPNYGYTF | TGCAGTGCTTCCCCGAACTATGGCTACACCTTC
TRBJ2-4 | TRBV6-5 | TRBD2 | - | CASRPREGTKNIQYF | TGTGCCAGCAGACCCCGGGAGGGCACCAAAAACATTCAGTACTTC
TRBJ1-2 | TRBV6-5 | - | - | CASSLIDRNYGYTF | TGTGCCAGCAGCCTGATCGACAGGAACTATGGCTACACCTTC
TRBJ1-5 | TRBV7-4 | - | few | CASRQITNQPQHF | TGTGCCAGCAGACAGATCACGAATCAGCCCCAGCATTTT
TRBJ1-1 | TRBV6-4 | - | many | CASRSQGMTEAFF | TGTGCCAGCAGATCACAGGGTATGACTGAAGCTTTCTTT
TRBJ2-7 | TRBV4-3 | - | - | CASSQSGQVWNEQYF | TGCGCCAGCAGCCAGTCCGGCCAGGTTTGGAACGAGCAGTACTTC